This T cell receptor (beta chain) comes out of a study of shared clonotypes between healthy human individuals. The naive CD8 fraction comprised CD45RO-negative cells positively selected for CCR7 and excluded terminally differentiated effector memory CD45RA+ cells. There are 15 residues in the CDR3. Germline V gene data show CDR1 as SGHNT and CDR2 as YENEEA. The J segment lost 4 bases and the V segment lost 4 bases, leaving 7 bases of the junction unmatched. Each subset's genomic DNA was shared equally among a number of immunoSEQ plates. In the study's own analysis: Sequence data from immunoSEQ were junction-only and lacked quality scores; consequently, filtering differed. Data came from immunoSEQ multiplex PCR; TCRdb stores just in-frame clones and leaves some out. Clonal size and the V and J genes are those of that table, whereas D and trimming came from the DNA. The sample lists 500,000 to 700,000 clones, around 96% occurring once.

The sequencing input was naive CD8+ T cells sorted from blood. This sequence joins TRBV11-3 and TRBJ2-7; TRBD2 matches at 10 bases. The source is a woman in her twenties or thirties in good health. This CDR3 is CASSYGASGSYEQYF. DNA for the CDR3: TGTGCCAGCAGCTACGGGGCTAGCGGGAGTTACGAGCAGTACTTC. The variable domain in full, with the rest retrieved from reference TRBV11-3 and TRBJ2-7, is EAGVVQSPRYKIIEKKQPVAFWCNPISGHNTLYWYLQNLGQGPELLIRYENEEAVDDSQLPKDRFSAERLKGVDSTLKIQPAELGDSAVYLCASSYGASGSYEQYFGPGTRLTVT.